The next 25 T cell receptor beta chains were all read from a single sample in a study of T cell clonality in common variable immunodeficiency. General study findings and limits: In common variable immunodeficiency, TCR beta chains reportedly carried fewer deletions and N-nucleotide insertions.

These receptors are not linked to any known antigen. The protocol was immunoSEQ multiplex PCR, while the TCRdb copy is restricted to in-frame clones and leaves out a portion. The sample was found to contain about 32,000 clones, and every one recurs. Material: peripheral blood mononuclear cells. These receptor sequences come from a human donor with common variable immunodeficiency.

This clone was counted only a few times. The read comes to an end 3 residues before the CDR3 does, leaving the germline J gene to fill in the end. The chain employs TRBV7-6 and TRBJ1-2; maybe TRBD1 (5 bases). The CDR3 is 15 amino acids. V dropped 3 bases and J dropped 7 bases, with 18 bases sitting between them. Germline assignment: CDR1 SGHVS and CDR2 FNYEAQ. The CDR3 here is CASSFYGGNIAGYTF. Partial CDR3 DNA: TGTGCCAGCAGCTTTTATGGGGGGAATATCGCTGGC. The whole variable domain, filled in from reference TRBV7-6 and TRBJ1-2, reads GAGVSQSPRYKVTKRGQDVALRCDPISGHVSLYWYRQALGQGPEFLTYFNYEAQQDKSGLPNDRFSAERPEGSISTLTIQRTEQRDSAMYRCASSFYGGNIAGYTFGSGTRLTVV.

This clone was seen ten or more times. The sequence runs out 3 residues before the end of the CDR3; the remainder is reconstructed from the germline J gene. The rearrangement joins TRBV6-4 to TRBJ2-3; 9 bases align to TRBD1. The CDR3 is 15 residues long. Germline CDR1 is MRHNA and CDR2 is SNTAGT. J was trimmed by 1 base and V by 4 bases; bases with no gene match: 3. The CDR3 bases that were read are TGTGCCAGCAGTGCCACAGGGGGCGGCACAGATACG. As protein: CASSATGGGTDT. The full CDR3 is CASSATGGGTDTQYF.

Details on this clone: The CDR3 end is not reached by the read, which stops 3 residues before it; the germline J gene fills it in. This chain joins TRBV7-3 and TRBJ1-6; unclear D gene. The CDR3 covers 14 residues. Deletions cut 1 base from V and 10 bases from J, with 11 bases between. The germline CDR1 and CDR2 sequences are SGHTA and FQGTGA. The CDR3 DNA, read in part, is TGTGCCAGCAGCTTAATGGCAGTAGGGTCACCC. Its translation: CASSLMAVGSP. The CDR3 in its entirety is CASSLMAVGSPLHF.

At least ten counts were recorded for this clone. The read terminates 3 residues ahead of where the CDR3 ends, so the germline J gene completes it. The chain employs TRBV18 and TRBJ1-1; 9 nucleotides match TRBD1. Germline assignment: CDR1 KGHSH and CDR2 LQKENI. This CDR3 is 15 amino acids long. V shed 3 bases and J 5 bases; nucleotides not matched to a gene: 7. The CDR3 loop is CASSPATGGGTEAFF. CDR3 DNA, as far as it was read: TGTGCCAGCTCACCCGCAACAGGGGGCGGTACTGAA.

As regards this clone: The read ends 3 residues before the CDR3 terminus; that terminus is restored from the germline J gene. The chain uses TRBV5-1 and TRBJ2-7, with D uncertain. CDR3 length: 15 amino acids. From germline, CDR1 is SGHRS and CDR2 YFSETQ. With 4 bases removed from V and 1 base from J, the gap between germline ends came to 15 bases. The CDR3 DNA, read in part, is TGCGCCAGCAGCCAAGATAATGACGGGTCCTACGAG. Amino acid sequence: CASSQDNDGSYE. The whole CDR3 sequence reads CASSQDNDGSYEQYF.

Concerning this clone: Read sequence stops 3 residues before the CDR3 end, and the germline J gene provides the missing end. The chain employs TRBV6-2 or TRBV6-3 and TRBJ1-5; TRBD1 agrees at 10 bases. The CDR3 consists of 15 residues. With 6 bases clipped from V and 4 bases from J, the junction kept 6 bases outside the gene matches. From germline, CDR1 is MNHEY and CDR2 SVGEGT. This chain's CDR3 is CASRSGQGGNQPQHF. The sequenced part of the CDR3 DNA is TGTGCCAGCAGGTCCGGACAGGGGGGGAATCAGCCC.

As for this clone: The read ends 3 residues shy of where the CDR3 ends; the end is completed using the germline J gene. V and J are TRBV7-9 and TRBJ2-3; D not resolved. Germline assignment: CDR1 SEHNR and CDR2 FQNEAQ (reference sequence). V was clipped by 5 bases and J by 6 bases, with 9 bases between them. CDR3 size: 12 residues. CDR3 DNA, as far as it was read: TGTGCCAGCAGCCCAGTATCCGATACG. Translating it yields CASSPVSDT. The complete CDR3 protein is CASSPVSDTQYF.

This clone has only a few counts. The CDR3 is cut off 3 residues early in the read; its end comes from the germline J gene. The chain links TRBV30 to TRBJ2-7, with 10 bases fitting TRBD1. The junction had 5 bases not matched to a gene; V was cut back by 7 bases and J by 2 bases. CDR3 length: 13 amino acids. The germline CDR1 and CDR2 sequences are GTSNPN and SVGIG (reference sequence). Incomplete CDR3 DNA: TGTGCCTTGGACAGGGGGTCGCCCTACGAG. It encodes CALDRGSPYE. The whole CDR3 sequence reads CALDRGSPYEQYF.

The table lists this clone with a few counts. The read ends 3 residues early relative to the CDR3; the germline J gene fills the gap. The rearrangement links TRBV30 to TRBJ1-2; TRBD1 is a possible D gene (5 bases). V lost 4 bases and J 0 bases, leaving 18 bases between the germline ends. Germline values: CDR1 GTSNPN, CDR2 SVGIG (reference sequence). The CDR3 loop spans 16 amino acids. CDR3 sequence reads: CAWTPLMGLANYGYTF. CDR3 DNA, as far as it was read: TGTGCCTGGACCCCCCTGATGGGACTAGCTAACTATGGC. The full variable domain, its missing parts supplied by reference TRBV30 and TRBJ1-2, is SQTIHQWPATLVQPVGSPLSLECTVEGTSNPNLYWYRQAAGRGLQLLFYSVGIGQISSEVPQNLSASRPQDRQFILSSKKLLLSDSGFYLCAWTPLMGLANYGYTFGSGTRLTVV.

This clone turned up a few times. The read terminates 3 residues ahead of where the CDR3 ends, so the germline J gene completes it. This sequence joins TRBV18 and TRBJ2-2, with 8 bases identical to TRBD2. CDR3 size: 17 residues. Germline CDR1 is KGHSH and CDR2 is LQKENI. V was clipped by 8 bases and J by 5 bases; unmatched bases: 16. Partial CDR3 DNA: TGTGCCAGCCCCTCTCGGAGCGGGGGAGCCCATACCGGGGAG. Residues: CASPSRSGGAHTGE. Given in full, the CDR3 is CASPSRSGGAHTGELFF.

Details on this clone: The read terminates 3 residues before the CDR3 end, so the remaining end is supplied by the germline J gene. The rearrangement uses TRBV2 and TRBJ1-1; 10 bases fit TRBD1. CDR1 and CDR2 (germline): SNHLY, FYNNEI. This CDR3 spans 12 amino acids. The sequenced part of the CDR3 DNA is TGTGCCCGCCGGGACAGGGGTTTATCA. This sequence encodes CARRDRGLS. The full CDR3 reads CARRDRGLSAFF.

Turning to this clone: The CDR3 end lies 3 residues beyond the end of the read and is filled in from the germline J gene. This chain uses TRBV7-9 with TRBJ2-5; 7 bases align to TRBD1. The CDR3 runs 13 residues. Unmatched junction bases numbered 1, after V lost 4 bases and J lost 2 bases. In germline, CDR1 is SEHNR, CDR2 FQNEAQ (reference sequence). The sequenced CDR3 bases are TGTGCCAGCAGCTCGGGACAGCAAGAGACC. Protein: CASSSGQQET. From start to end, the CDR3 is CASSSGQQETQYF.

As to this clone: The read gets to within 3 residues of the CDR3 end, and the germline J gene fills in the rest. This chain joins TRBV18 and TRBJ1-1; maybe TRBD1 (5 bases). The V end was cut by 3 bases, the J end by 1 base, with 21 bases between. Germline CDR1 reads KGHSH; CDR2 reads LQKENI. CDR3 length equals 18 residues. The CDR3 is CASSPQGHRAGENTEAFF. The DNA read from the CDR3 is TGTGCCAGCTCACCTCAAGGACACCGAGCCGGAGAGAACACTGAA.

About this clone itself: Sequencing ends 3 residues short of the CDR3 end; the germline J gene provides the rest. V and J are TRBV19 and TRBJ2-5; tentative D call: TRBD2 (6 bases). V dropped 7 bases and J dropped 5 bases, with 8 bases sitting between them. The CDR3 length is 11 residues. Germline assignment: CDR1 LNHDA and CDR2 SQIVND (reference sequence). CDR3 sequence reads: CASTAGETQYF. The CDR3 bases that were read are TGTGCCAGTACCGCGGGGGAGACC.

Of note for this clone: Coverage ceases 3 residues before the CDR3 finishes, and the germline J gene fills in the end. V usage is TRBV20-1 and J usage is TRBJ2-3; 10 nucleotides align to TRBD2. The V gene's germline CDR1 is DFQATT and CDR2 SNEGSKA (reference sequence). The CDR3 is made up of 14 amino acids. V lost 6 bases, J lost 3 bases, and 6 bases stayed unmatched. CDR3 DNA (partial): TGCAGTGCGACCGAGACTAGCGGGACAGATACG. Translation: CSATETSGTDT. The whole CDR3 sequence reads CSATETSGTDTQYF.

There are a few counts of this clone. Coverage ceases 3 residues before the CDR3 finishes, and the germline J gene fills in the end. The chain couples TRBV19 to TRBJ1-6; tentative D call: TRBD1 (6 bases). Deletions cut 7 bases from V and 4 bases from J, with 11 bases between. Germline loops: CDR1 LNHDA, CDR2 SQIVND (reference sequence). The CDR3 consists of 14 residues. The CDR3 sequence is CASKGGQYNSPLHF. The CDR3 bases that were read are TGTGCCAGTAAGGGCGGACAGTATAATTCACCC.

The sample holds many counts of this clone. The missing CDR3 end, 3 residues past where the read stops, is filled in from the germline J gene. The chain employs TRBV30 and TRBJ2-5; possible D gene TRBD1, 5 bases. CDR1 GTSNPN and CDR2 SVGIG come from the germline V gene (reference sequence). Trimming cost V 0 bases and J 4 bases, with 18 bases left between them. The CDR3 is 16 amino acids. The CDR3 spells CAWSVWGVISTETQYF. The sequenced CDR3 bases are TGTGCCTGGAGTGTCTGGGGCGTGATTAGCACAGAGACC.

About this clone: The read gets to within 3 residues of the CDR3 end, and the germline J gene fills in the rest. The genes are TRBV19 and TRBJ2-7, with D possibly matching TRBD2 (5 bases). Germline V gene sequence: CDR1 LNHDA, CDR2 SQIVND (reference sequence). CDR3 size: 14 residues. The V end was cut by 1 base, the J end by 4 bases, with 11 bases between. Partial CDR3 DNA: TGTGCCAGTAGTATAGGAGGGTCGAATTACGAG. This translates into CASSIGGSNYE. The whole CDR3 sequence is CASSIGGSNYEQYF.

The CDR3 spells CASSPDDRGSEKLFF. The sequenced part of the CDR3 DNA is TGTGCCAGCTCACCAGATGACAGGGGGAGTGAAAAA. This rearrangement joins TRBV18 to TRBJ1-4; 9 positions agree with TRBD1. The CDR3 end is not reached by the read, which stops 3 residues before it; the germline J gene fills it in. In germline, CDR1 is KGHSH, CDR2 LQKENI. The J segment lost 7 bases and the V segment lost 2 bases, leaving 5 bases of the junction unmatched. This CDR3 spans 15 amino acids.

This clone was counted at least ten times. CDR3 amino acids: CSAIGLNTEAFF. CDR3 DNA (partial): TGCAGTGCTATCGGTCTGAACACTGAA. The rearrangement links TRBV20-1 to TRBJ1-1; no clear D. Read sequence stops 3 residues before the CDR3 end, and the germline J gene provides the missing end. Trimming pared 4 bases from V and 0 bases from J, leaving 6 bases between. The CDR3 has 12 residues. Germline CDR1 reads DFQATT; CDR2 reads SNEGSKA (reference sequence).

This clone showed up many times. Read data end 3 residues before the CDR3 end; the end is taken from the germline J gene. This rearrangement joins TRBV20-1 to TRBJ1-2, with TRBD1 matching over 7 bases. V lost 0 bases and J lost 2; bases outside the gene matches: 9. CDR1 is DFQATT and CDR2 is SNEGSKA in the germline V gene (reference sequence). The CDR3 runs 16 residues. Here the CDR3 reads CSARDPGQMTNYGYTF. The sequenced CDR3 bases are TGCAGTGCTAGAGATCCGGGACAGATGACAAACTATGGC.

On this clone: The read ends 3 residues early relative to the CDR3; the germline J gene fills the gap. The chain is built from TRBV30 and TRBJ1-3; D uncertain. Trimming shortened V by 3 bases and J by 0 bases, and 15 bases separated the two germline ends. This CDR3 contains 16 residues. CDR1 GTSNPN and CDR2 SVGIG come from the germline V gene (reference sequence). The CDR3 DNA, read in part, is TGTGCCTGGAGCCCCGTGAGGCTCAGCTCTGGAAACACC. Translating it yields CAWSPVRLSSGNT. The entire CDR3 protein reads CAWSPVRLSSGNTIYF. Complete variable domain (other parts from reference TRBV30 and TRBJ1-3): SQTIHQWPATLVQPVGSPLSLECTVEGTSNPNLYWYRQAAGRGLQLLFYSVGIGQISSEVPQNLSASRPQDRQFILSSKKLLLSDSGFYLCAWSPVRLSSGNTIYFGEGSWLTVV.

This clone was found a few times. The read gets to within 3 residues of the CDR3 end, and the germline J gene fills in the rest. The chain has TRBV7-9 and TRBJ1-2; 8 positions match TRBD1. The CDR3 loop spans 15 amino acids. V shed 5 bases and J 4 bases; nucleotides not matched to a gene: 9. Germline V gene data show CDR1 as SEHNR and CDR2 as FQNEAQ (reference sequence). CDR3: CASSDGQGLVYGYTF. CDR3 DNA, as far as it was read: TGTGCCAGCAGCGATGGACAGGGTCTTGTCTATGGC.

This clone was detected only a few times. CDR3 amino acids: CASSQDMAGGWRQETQYF. The CDR3 DNA, read in part, is TGTGCCAGCAGCCAAGATATGGCGGGGGGTTGGCGACAAGAGACC. The chain is built from TRBV14 and TRBJ2-5, with 8 positions matching TRBD2. The read ends 3 residues shy of where the CDR3 ends; the end is completed using the germline J gene. Trimming took 0 bases from V and 2 from J; bases not matched to a gene: 11. This CDR3 has 18 residues. The germline V gene encodes CDR1 SGHDN and CDR2 FVKESK.

This clone occurred a few times. The read halts 3 residues ahead of the CDR3 end, with the missing end drawn from the germline J gene. The V and J genes are TRBV18 and TRBJ2-2; D is uncertain. CDR1 and CDR2 from the germline V gene are KGHSH and LQKENI. V lost 4 bases and J 0 bases, leaving 15 bases between the germline ends. This CDR3 is built from 17 residues. CDR3 DNA, as far as it was read: TGTGCCAGCTCACTAACAACCACGTTACCGAACACCGGGGAG. Its translation is CASSLTTTLPNTGE. The entire CDR3 protein reads CASSLTTTLPNTGELFF. Looking up the rest from reference TRBV18 and TRBJ2-2 gives the full variable domain: NAGVMQNPRHLVRRRGQEARLRCSPMKGHSHVYWYRQLPEEGLKFMVYLQKENIIDESGMPKERFSAEFPKEGPSILRIQQVVRGDSAAYFCASSLTTTLPNTGELFFGEGSRLTVL.